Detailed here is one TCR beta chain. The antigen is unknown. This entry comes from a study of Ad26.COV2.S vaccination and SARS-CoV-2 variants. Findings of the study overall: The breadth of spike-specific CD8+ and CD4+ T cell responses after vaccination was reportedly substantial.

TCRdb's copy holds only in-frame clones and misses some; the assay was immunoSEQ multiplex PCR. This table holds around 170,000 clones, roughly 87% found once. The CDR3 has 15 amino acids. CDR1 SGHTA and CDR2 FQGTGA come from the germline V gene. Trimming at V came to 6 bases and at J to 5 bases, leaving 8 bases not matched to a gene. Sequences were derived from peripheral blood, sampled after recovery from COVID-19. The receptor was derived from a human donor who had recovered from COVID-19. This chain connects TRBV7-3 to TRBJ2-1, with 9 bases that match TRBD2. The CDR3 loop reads CASRISGSADNEQFF. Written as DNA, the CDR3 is TGTGCCAGCAGGATTAGCGGGAGCGCAGACAATGAGCAGTTCTTC.